This T cell receptor beta chain was sequenced for a study of OX40 agonist ivuxolimab in advanced cancers. Comment on this clone: The junction differs from germline at one of its ends, possibly a read error.

The table came from immunoSEQ multiplex PCR; TCRdb's copy has only in-frame clones and leaves some out. The sample contains 15,000 to 25,000 clones, 75% to 85% of which appear only once. From germline, CDR1 is SGHNT and CDR2 YENEEA. The CDR3 is made up of 15 amino acids. This sequence originates from an adult with an advanced solid tumor such as melanoma, head and neck, liver or kidney cancer. The source was CD4+ or CD8+ T cells sorted from blood, collected in a trial of the OX40 agonist ivuxolimab. The chain joins TRBV11-3 to TRBJ2-7; either TRBD1 or TRBD2 may fit D (5 bases each). CDR3 sequence reads: CASSQEGRVTYEQYF. As DNA, the CDR3 is TGCGCCAGCAGCCAAGAGGGGCGGGTCACCTACGAGCAGTACTTC.